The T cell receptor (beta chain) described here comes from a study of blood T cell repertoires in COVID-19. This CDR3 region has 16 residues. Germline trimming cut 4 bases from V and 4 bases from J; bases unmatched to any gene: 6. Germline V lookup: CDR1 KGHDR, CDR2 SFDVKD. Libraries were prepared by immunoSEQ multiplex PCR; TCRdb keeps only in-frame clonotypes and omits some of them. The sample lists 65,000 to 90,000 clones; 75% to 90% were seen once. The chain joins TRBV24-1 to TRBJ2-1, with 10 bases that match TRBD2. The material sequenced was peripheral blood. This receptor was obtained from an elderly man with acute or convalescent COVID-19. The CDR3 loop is CATSDPSAGGYNEQFF. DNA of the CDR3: TGTGCCACCAGTGACCCCTCAGCGGGGGGGTACAATGAGCAGTTCTTC.